This T cell receptor beta chain originates from a study of T cell repertoires in cytomegalovirus infection (dated 2019 in TCRdb). With regard to the full study: Peptide stimulations targeted recently identified HLA-C-restricted CMV epitopes, whose presentation resists viral immunomodulation, together with well-studied HLA-B-restricted epitopes. Donor HLA type was relevant to the analysis, because carriage of CMV infection together with the matching HLA type was indicated by public TCR beta signatures.

Sequencing relied on an Illumina HiSeq 1500. In-frame beta chains were kept once TCRdb had trimmed the public reads at Q25 with fastp and called clones with MiXCR. Identical CDR3 protein sequences are pooled into one entry, listed with their most common genes and DNA. The sample includes 300,000 to 400,000 distinct CDR3 sequences, with around 25% observed a single time. The ten largest clones represent 13% of the sample. The meaning of the sample's treatment or condition label: in vitro stimulation with specific CMV peptide epitopes to enrich CMV-specific T cells. This clonotype turned up a few times. The target of this receptor is not known. Base qualities were left out, and no much larger clone turns up one base away. Results and caveats for the whole study, not just this receptor: The ex vivo response was dominated by HLA-C-restricted CMV-specific TCR beta clonotypes, which also provided the single most frequent clonotype in two of eight donors. In both this cohort and an independent cohort of 350 to 400 donors, the cumulative frequency of public TCR beta family members distinguished carriers of CMV infection plus the relevant HLA type.

The CDR3 runs 16 residues from the cysteine to the phenylalanine. Here the CDR3 DNA is all that survives: 48 bases in frame from base 1. Trimming removed 5 bases from V and 2 bases from J, leaving 16 bases between the germline ends. The sample was cultured PBMCs, taken from culture after CMV antigen stimulation. The source of this sequence is a human donor in good health (CMV status not recorded). Some clones in this sample may be carry-over from other donors' samples. The V gene is TRBV12-3 or TRBV12-4 and the J gene is TRBJ1-3; there is no confident call for the D gene. The CDR3 corresponds to CASSPPGVQAGNTIYF. Read as DNA, the sequence is TGTGCCAGCAGTCCCCCGGGAGTACAAGCTGGAAACACCATATATTTT.